Presented here are 10 T cell receptor beta chains from one specimen sequenced in a study of T cell responses to AZD1222 COVID-19 vaccine. Here immunoSEQ multiplex PCR was the method, and the copy in TCRdb shows in-frame clones only, minus some. The table shows some 150,000 clones, with 90% occurring only once. Sequenced here: peripheral blood, sampled 28 days after the second AZD1222 dose. The receptor source for this set is an adult who received the AZD1222 COVID-19 vaccine.

The chain combines TRBV9 with TRBJ1-1; D may be TRBD1 (6 bases). V was clipped by 4 bases and J by 10 bases, with 17 bases between them. Germline-derived CDR1 and CDR2 are SGDLS and YYNGEE. This CDR3 has 13 amino acids. CDR3 nucleotide sequence: TGTGCCAGCAGCCGGGGGGCAGGGGACGTAGCTTTCTTT. Translating gives CASSRGAGDVAFF.

The rearrangement links TRBV7-2 to TRBJ2-7; 12 nucleotides align to TRBD1. Losses at the gene ends were 3 bases for V and 6 bases for J; bases not matched to a gene: 6. Looked up from germline, CDR1 is SGHTA and CDR2 is FQGNSA. CDR3 length: 15 amino acids. CDR3 amino acids: CASSLGGTGGSEQYF. For the CDR3, the DNA is TGTGCCAGCAGCTTGGGTGGGACAGGGGGCAGCGAGCAGTACTTC.

The rearrangement links TRBV3-1 (or the pseudogene TRBV3-2) to TRBJ2-7, with 8 bases aligning to TRBD2. The V gene end was trimmed by 3 bases and the J gene end by 4 bases; junction bases not matched to a gene: 2. CDR1 and CDR2 (germline): LGHDT, YNNKEL (reference sequence). The CDR3 sequence is 13 residues long. DNA for the CDR3: TGTGCCAGCAGCCATAGCGGGGAATACGAGCAGTACTTC. It is translated as CASSHSGEYEQYF.

The CDR3 region is CASSTGQLSRGQETQYF. The CDR3, as DNA: TGTGCCAGCTCAACGGGACAACTTTCGAGGGGCCAAGAGACCCAGTACTTC. The chain couples TRBV18 to TRBJ2-5; D might be TRBD1 (6 bases). The CDR3 has 17 amino acids. Germline-derived CDR1 and CDR2 are KGHSH and LQKENI. Between the trimmed V and J ends, which lost 5 bases and 1 base, there was a span of 20 bases.

The chain recombines TRBV9 with TRBJ2-5; 9 bases agree with TRBD1. The CDR3 has 15 residues. J was trimmed by 3 bases and V by 0 bases; bases with no gene match: 3. CDR1 SGDLS and CDR2 YYNGEE come from the germline V gene. CDR3 bases: TGTGCCAGCAGCGTAGACAGGGGGCGGGAAGAGACCCAGTACTTC. Amino acids: CASSVDRGREETQYF.

The chain recombines TRBV6-5 with TRBJ1-5, with 8 positions matching TRBD1. The CDR3 contains 15 residues. CDR1 is MNHEY and CDR2 is SVGAGI in the germline V gene. The J segment lost 4 bases and the V segment lost 6 bases, leaving 8 bases of the junction unmatched. The CDR3 DNA reads as TGTGCCAGCAGGGGAGACAGGGGCAAGAATCAGCCCCAGCATTTT. Protein product: CASRGDRGKNQPQHF.

The V call is TRBV11-1, the J call TRBJ2-7; 7 bases agree with TRBD1. The germline V gene encodes CDR1 SGHAT and CDR2 FQDESV (reference sequence). The CDR3 length is 15 residues. V gave up 5 bases and J gave up 3 bases; unmatched junction bases: 10. The CDR3 sequence: CASSPGQAGVYEQYF. Here the CDR3 DNA reads TGTGCCAGCAGCCCAGGACAGGCCGGGGTCTACGAGCAGTACTTC.

This clone was detected once. The chain links TRBV3-1 (or the pseudogene TRBV3-2) to TRBJ2-1; unclear D gene. Trimming took off 1 base at V and 9 bases at J, with 10 bases between the two ends. Germline assignment: CDR1 LGHDT and CDR2 YNNKEL (reference sequence). The length of the CDR3 is 13 residues. CDR3 nucleotides: TGTGCCAGCAGCCAAGTCCTCTATGGTGAGCAGTTCTTC. This gives the protein CASSQVLYGEQFF.

The chain joins TRBV10-2 to TRBJ2-7; 11 nucleotides line up with TRBD1. The CDR3 is 16 residues long. Germline assignment: CDR1 WSHSY and CDR2 SAAADI. V lost 2 bases and J lost 2; bases outside the gene matches: 5. The CDR3 here is CASSERGTGGAYEQYF. The DNA for the CDR3 is TGCGCCAGCAGTGAGCGAGGGACAGGGGGAGCCTACGAGCAGTACTTC.

This chain links TRBV6-4 with TRBJ2-1; 11 nucleotides line up with TRBD2. CDR3 length: 15 residues. Per germline, CDR1 MRHNA and CDR2 SNTAGT. V was clipped by 6 bases and J by 7 bases; unmatched bases: 8. The CDR3 sequence: CASSSLAGVGNEQFF. Here the CDR3 DNA reads TGTGCCAGCAGCTCACTAGCGGGAGTCGGAAATGAGCAGTTCTTC.